Below, 26 T cell receptor beta chains from the same sample are listed, as sequenced in a study of cytomegalovirus exposure and HLA in healthy donors. The primer mix had 60 Vbeta and 13 Jbeta primers. The data were produced by immunoSEQ multiplex PCR, yet TCRdb's version contains in-frame clones alone and is incomplete. Seen here are approximately 150,000 clones, approximately 80% observed once, and the top ten hold around 8.8%. The source material was PBMCs. The receptors here all came from a woman aged 55-75 years in good health and CMV-seropositive.

This clone occurred a few times. The chain is built from TRBV29-1 and TRBJ2-5; 8 bases agree with TRBD1. TRBJ2-7 matches the DNA end more closely, so the J call is doubtful. Germline values: CDR1 SQVTM, CDR2 ANQGSEA. The CDR3 covers 12 residues. Here the CDR3 DNA reads TGCAGCGTTGCCCAGGGGGCGTACGAGCAGTACTTC. Its protein is CSVAQGAYEQYF.

CDR3 loop: CASSVGPAGETQYF. The CDR3 nucleotides are TGTGCCAGCAGCGTAGGCCCGGCGGGGGAGACCCAGTACTTC. The chain recombines TRBV9 with TRBJ2-5; D is perhaps TRBD2 (6 bases). V gave up 0 bases and J gave up 5 bases, with 11 bases separating them. The CDR3 spans 14 residues. Germline V gives CDR1 SGDLS, CDR2 YYNGEE.

The V and J genes are TRBV7-8 and TRBJ2-1; maybe TRBD2 (5 bases). Germline values: CDR1 SGHVS, CDR2 FQNEAQ. Trimming removed 5 bases from V and 1 base from J, with 12 bases in between. This CDR3 has 15 residues. The DNA for the CDR3 is TGTGCCAGCAGCACTAGGGCGAGTTCCTACAATGAGCAGTTCTTC. Translated: CASSTRASSYNEQFF.

The table lists this clone with a count of one. The chain couples TRBV4-3 to TRBJ2-3; D unclear. The V gene lost 1 base and the J gene lost 0 bases, with 5 bases spanning the gap. The CDR3 runs to 14 residues. Germline loops: CDR1 LGHNA, CDR2 YSLEER. As DNA, the CDR3 is TGCGCCAGCAGCCAAGGCTATAGCACAGATACGCAGTATTTT. Its translation is CASSQGYSTDTQYF.

V is TRBV6-6 and J is TRBJ2-7, with 9 bases that match TRBD2. J gave up 4 bases and V 8 bases, and 9 bases lay outside the gene matches. This CDR3 is 14 amino acids long. Germline V gene sequence: CDR1 MNHNY, CDR2 SVGAGI (reference sequence). CDR3 sequence reads: CASRSSGIYYEQYF. DNA of the CDR3: TGTGCCAGCCGATCTAGCGGGATATATTACGAGCAGTACTTC.

This chain links TRBV7-9 with TRBJ2-7; the D gene is possibly TRBD2 (6 bases). Germline V gene data show CDR1 as SEHNR and CDR2 as FQNEAQ (reference sequence). The CDR3 extends over 15 amino acids. Deletions cut 5 bases from V and 5 bases from J, with 19 bases between. The CDR3 DNA reads TGTGCCAGCAGCCAAGCTCGGGACTCACGGCACGAGCAGTACTTC. Its translation: CASSQARDSRHEQYF.

The CDR3 here is CASSQGDRFYEQYF. CDR3 bases: TGTGCCAGCAGCCAGGGGGACAGATTCTACGAGCAGTACTTC. The chain combines TRBV14 with TRBJ2-5, with 7 bases aligning to TRBD1. The J call is doubtful: the DNA matches TRBJ2-7 better. CDR3 length: 14 amino acids. Germline V gene sequence: CDR1 SGHDN, CDR2 FVKESK.

The chain carries TRBV6-5 and TRBJ2-5, with TRBD2 identical over 12 bases. Matching the DNA end better, TRBJ2-7 makes the J call doubtful. CDR1 is MNHEY and CDR2 is SVGAGI in the germline V gene. The CDR3 is 16 residues long. For the CDR3, the DNA is TGTGCCAGCAGTTACCGCACTAGCGGGAGGCTCTACGAGCAGTACTTC. Amino acids: CASSYRTSGRLYEQYF.

The V and J genes are TRBV14 and TRBJ2-5, with TRBD2 matching 9 bases. Germline V gene lookup returns CDR1 SGHDN and CDR2 FVKESK. The CDR3 is 15 amino acids. Germline trimming cut 3 bases from V and 7 bases from J; bases unmatched to any gene: 9. CDR3 amino acids: CASSHGLAGRGTQYF. As DNA, the CDR3 is TGTGCCAGCAGCCATGGTCTAGCGGGAAGGGGGACCCAGTACTTC.

In its sample, this clone was seen a few times. The V gene is TRBV2, the J gene TRBJ1-2, with 10 bases lining up with TRBD1. Germline V gene data show CDR1 as SNHLY and CDR2 as FYNNEI. CDR3 length: 15 residues. The V segment lost 4 bases and the J segment 8 bases; nucleotides outside the gene matches: 10. The CDR3 DNA follows: TGTGCCAGCAGTGGACAGGGGGCGCAGAGTGGCGGCTACACCTTC. It specifies CASSGQGAQSGGYTF.

The chain combines TRBV30 with TRBJ2-1, with a possible D match to TRBD2 (7 bases). The V gene's germline CDR1 is GTSNPN and CDR2 SVGIG (reference sequence). The CDR3 totals 17 residues. Trimming took off 0 bases at V and 6 bases at J, with 21 bases between the two ends. The CDR3 region has the DNA TGTGCCTGGAGTGTATGGAGGGGGGGGGTAGCAGCCAATGAGCAGTTCTTC. Translated, it gives CAWSVWRGGVAANEQFF.

The chain joins TRBV28 to TRBJ1-5; TRBD1 might be the D (5 bases). There are 15 residues in the CDR3. V shed 7 bases and J shed 1 base, with 14 bases lying between them. Germline assignment: CDR1 MDHEN and CDR2 SYDVKM. This chain's CDR3 is CASTRSGDSNQPQHF. In DNA, the CDR3 is TGTGCCAGCACCAGGTCGGGGGACAGCAATCAGCCCCAGCATTTT.

The CDR3: CASSPINRVIGNTEAFF. CDR3 bases: TGTGCCAGCAGTCCAATTAACAGGGTAATAGGGAACACTGAAGCTTTCTTT. The chain uses TRBV2 and TRBJ1-1; the D gene is possibly TRBD1 (6 bases). Per germline, CDR1 SNHLY and CDR2 FYNNEI. This CDR3 has 17 amino acids. The V and J ends lost 5 bases and 1 base respectively, with 20 bases between them.

The chain is built from TRBV30 and TRBJ2-2; D perhaps matches TRBD1 (6 bases). Per germline, CDR1 GTSNPN and CDR2 SVGIG (reference sequence). Trimming took off 3 bases at V and 2 bases at J, with 7 bases between the two ends. CDR3 length equals 13 residues. CDR3: CAWRDSNTGELFF. CDR3 DNA sequence: TGTGCCTGGAGGGACAGTAACACCGGGGAGCTGTTTTTT.

V is TRBV7-2 and J is TRBJ2-3; TRBD2 matches at 13 bases. The CDR3 is made up of 18 amino acids. The J segment lost 3 bases and the V segment lost 3 bases, leaving 9 bases of the junction unmatched. Germline V gene data show CDR1 as SGHTA and CDR2 as FQGNSA. The CDR3 region has the DNA TGTGCCAGCAGCTTTCGGACTAGCGGGAGTGCTCGGACAGATACGCAGTATTTT. Translated: CASSFRTSGSARTDTQYF.

The rearrangement uses TRBV10-2 and TRBJ2-5; 7 bases fit TRBD1. Trimming took 6 bases from V and 4 from J; bases not matched to a gene: 11. The germline gives CDR1 WSHSY, CDR2 SAAADI. CDR3 length equals 15 residues. CDR3 region: CASSPGQFSRETQYF. The CDR3 nucleotides are TGCGCCAGCAGCCCGGGACAGTTTAGCCGAGAGACCCAGTACTTC.

The V and J genes are TRBV5-1 and TRBJ2-3; D might be TRBD2 (7 bases). Deletions cut 0 bases from V and 2 bases from J, with 16 bases between. This CDR3 has 17 residues. Germline CDR1 SGHRS, CDR2 YFSETQ. The CDR3 DNA is TGCGCCAGCAGCTTGGGGAGGGGGAGCGGGACCACAGATACGCAGTATTTT. This translates into CASSLGRGSGTTDTQYF.

The chain links TRBV30 to TRBJ1-2, with a tentative D call TRBD1 (5 bases). Trimming took off 4 bases at V and 1 base at J, with 10 bases between the two ends. The germline V gene has CDR1 GTSNPN and CDR2 SVGIG (reference sequence). CDR3 length: 13 amino acids. CDR3 in amino acids: CAWNLQVNYGYTF. In nucleotides, the CDR3 is TGTGCCTGGAATCTACAGGTTAACTATGGCTACACCTTC.

This chain connects TRBV29-1 to TRBJ1-1, with 7 bases fitting TRBD1. This CDR3 has 18 residues. The germline V gene has CDR1 SQVTM and CDR2 ANQGSEA. With 3 bases clipped from V and 4 bases from J, the junction kept 20 bases outside the gene matches. In DNA, the CDR3 is TGCAGCGTTGATGATCCTGGGGACAGTACTCTTTGGGGCACTGAAGCTTTCTTT. Its translation is CSVDDPGDSTLWGTEAFF.

The J gene is TRBJ2-5, the V gene TRBV4-1, with 7 positions matching TRBD2. V lost 2 bases, J lost 5 bases, and 11 bases stayed unmatched. Germline V gene lookup returns CDR1 MGHRA and CDR2 YSYEKL. The CDR3 is 16 amino acids. CDR3 residues: CASSQREGPGGETQYF. CDR3 nucleotides: TGCGCCAGCAGCCAAAGGGAGGGCCCTGGAGGGGAGACCCAGTACTTC.

V and J are TRBV29-1 and TRBJ2-5; 7 bases map to TRBD2. Germline CDR1 reads SQVTM; CDR2 reads ANQGSEA. The V gene end was trimmed by 4 bases and the J gene end by 5 bases; junction bases not matched to a gene: 7. The CDR3 is made up of 13 amino acids. This chain's CDR3 is CSVASSGGETQYF. The CDR3, as DNA: TGCAGCGTTGCGTCTAGCGGTGGGGAGACCCAGTACTTC.

The CDR3 is CASSHRGQGAHNEQFF. CDR3 DNA: TGTGCCAGCAGCCATAGGGGACAGGGGGCGCACAATGAGCAGTTCTTC. The chain is built from TRBV7-2 and TRBJ2-1; 12 nucleotides line up with TRBD1. J lost 5 bases, V lost 5 bases, and 7 bases had no gene match. Germline CDR1 and CDR2: SGHTA and FQGNSA. The CDR3 loop spans 16 amino acids.

CDR3 coding DNA: TGTGCCAGCAGTGACGGGACTAGCGACTACAATGAGCAGTTCTTC. Translating gives CASSDGTSDYNEQFF. The chain links TRBV6-4 to TRBJ2-1; 10 nucleotides line up with TRBD2. Per the germline V gene, CDR1 is MRHNA and CDR2 is SNTAGT. The V segment lost 2 bases and the J segment 3 bases; nucleotides outside the gene matches: 1. This CDR3 is built from 15 residues.

This chain connects TRBV7-2 to TRBJ2-1; D unclear. The CDR3 consists of 12 residues. Germline V gene sequence: CDR1 SGHTA, CDR2 FQGNSA. Trimming stripped 5 bases from V and 6 bases from J, with 8 bases between. The CDR3 protein is CASSHPGNEQFF. The CDR3, as DNA: TGTGCCAGCAGCCATCCGGGCAATGAGCAGTTCTTC.

The rearrangement links TRBV13 to TRBJ2-1, with 7 bases aligning to TRBD2. Trimming at V came to 1 base and at J to 8 bases, leaving 8 bases not matched to a gene. Germline loops: CDR1 PRHDT, CDR2 FYEKMQ (reference sequence). This CDR3 comprises 15 residues. This CDR3 is CASSLAGLVSHEQFF. CDR3 sequence (DNA): TGTGCCAGCAGCTTAGCTGGACTAGTATCTCATGAGCAGTTCTTC. The variable domain in full, completed from reference TRBV13 and TRBJ2-1, reads AAGVIQSPRHLIKEKRETATLKCYPIPRHDTVYWYQQGPGQDPQFLISFYEKMQSDKGSIPDRFSAQQFSDYHSELNMSSLELGDSALYFCASSLAGLVSHEQFFGPGTRLTVL.

The V gene is TRBV7-2, the J gene TRBJ1-4; a weak D match, TRBD1 (5 bases). Trimming cost V 5 bases and J 8 bases, with 15 bases left between them. Germline-derived CDR1 and CDR2 are SGHTA and FQGNSA. This CDR3 comprises 14 residues. CDR3 in amino acids: CASSPLSGVEKLFF. The CDR3 nucleotides are TGTGCCAGCAGCCCTCTCTCGGGGGTCGAAAAACTGTTTTTT. Together with reference TRBV7-2 and TRBJ1-4, the CDR3 gives the full variable domain: GAGVSQSPSNKVTEKGKDVELRCDPISGHTALYWYRQSLGQGLEFLIYFQGNSAPDKSGLPSDRFSAERTGGSVSTLTIQRTQQEDSAVYLCASSPLSGVEKLFFGSGTQLSVL.